This is a list of T cell receptor beta chains from one sample in a study of blood T cell repertoires in COVID-19. Here immunoSEQ multiplex PCR was the method, and the copy in TCRdb shows in-frame clones only, minus some. The sample has fewer than 200,000 clones; approximately 89% are singletons. The sequenced sample was peripheral blood. Every receptor here comes from a man aged 35 to 55 with active or convalescent COVID-19. CDR3s include the opening cysteine and the closing phenylalanine or tryptophan.

j_gene: TRBJ2-1
v_gene: TRBV9
CDR3aa: CARSVAAGRGGREQFF

j_gene: TRBJ2-7
v_gene: TRBV5-1
CDR3aa: CASSPGTGVSYEQYF

j_gene: TRBJ1-1
v_gene: TRBV3-1/TRBV3-2
CDR3aa: CASSQVMNTEAFF

j_gene: TRBJ2-7
v_gene: TRBV30
CDR3aa: CAWSGGEASYEQYF

j_gene: TRBJ1-2
v_gene: TRBV25-1
CDR3aa: CASSEGALAYGYTF

j_gene: TRBJ1-2
v_gene: TRBV6-1
CDR3aa: CASSELARTDNYGYTF

j_gene: TRBJ1-2
v_gene: TRBV5-4
CDR3aa: CASSADKTNYGYTF

j_gene: TRBJ1-5
v_gene: TRBV4-2
CDR3aa: CASSQDWTGKDNQPQHF

j_gene: TRBJ2-4
v_gene: TRBV4-2
CDR3aa: CASSQELAGGLAKNIQYF

j_gene: TRBJ2-2
v_gene: TRBV7-9
CDR3aa: CASSLGSARSTGELFF

j_gene: TRBJ1-5
v_gene: TRBV19
CDR3aa: CASSISIGQPQHF

j_gene: TRBJ1-2
v_gene: TRBV5-4
CDR3aa: CASSLGSPTGDRGYTF

j_gene: TRBJ1-1
v_gene: TRBV30
CDR3aa: CAWSARDRGIHTEAFF

j_gene: TRBJ2-7
v_gene: TRBV11-2
CDR3aa: CASSLDLVQGVYEQYF

j_gene: TRBJ1-5
v_gene: TRBV2
CDR3aa: CASSRDRGNQPQHF

j_gene: TRBJ2-5
v_gene: TRBV6-1
CDR3aa: CASSGRLVGHQETQYF

j_gene: TRBJ2-5
v_gene: TRBV25-1
CDR3aa: CASSRDRGPYQETQYF

j_gene: TRBJ2-1
v_gene: TRBV5-1
CDR3aa: CASTPLRDRNNEQFF

j_gene: TRBJ2-5
v_gene: TRBV5-1
CDR3aa: CASSLGDRVGQETQYF

j_gene: TRBJ2-1
v_gene: TRBV5-1
CDR3aa: CASSIGTSGGADEQFF

j_gene: TRBJ1-3
v_gene: TRBV10-3
CDR3aa: CASTGNSGNTIYF

j_gene: TRBJ1-5
v_gene: TRBV2
CDR3aa: CASNWDTDQPQHF

j_gene: TRBJ2-7
v_gene: TRBV5-3
CDR3aa: CARSSSSGQRYEQYF

j_gene: TRBJ1-2
v_gene: TRBV4-1
CDR3aa: CASSQVSGYYGYTF

j_gene: TRBJ2-2
v_gene: TRBV4-1
CDR3aa: CASSQAYPGGAGTGELFF

j_gene: TRBJ1-2
v_gene: TRBV10-3
CDR3aa: CAISESRGNYGYTF

j_gene: TRBJ1-1
v_gene: TRBV2
CDR3aa: CASMQGMNTEAFF

j_gene: TRBJ2-1
v_gene: TRBV3-1/TRBV3-2
CDR3aa: CASSRGRGDYNEQFF

j_gene: TRBJ2-3
v_gene: TRBV15
CDR3aa: CATSEQGGGPSTDTQYF

j_gene: TRBJ2-5
v_gene: TRBV6-6
CDR3aa: CASSAQPGTQYF

j_gene: TRBJ1-5
v_gene: TRBV3-1/TRBV3-2
CDR3aa: CASTGGSNQPQHF

j_gene: TRBJ1-3
v_gene: TRBV11-2
CDR3aa: CASSIGQSGNTIYF

j_gene: TRBJ2-1
v_gene: TRBV18
CDR3aa: CASSLLAGDEQFF

j_gene: TRBJ2-1
v_gene: TRBV29-1
CDR3aa: CSADRGVNEQFF

j_gene: TRBJ1-2
v_gene: TRBV25-1
CDR3aa: CASSEDTTFLTGRGYTF

j_gene: TRBJ2-1
v_gene: TRBV11-3
CDR3aa: CASSLDRGSGGPNEQFF

j_gene: TRBJ1-1
v_gene: TRBV15
CDR3aa: CATSTRENTEAFF

j_gene: TRBJ2-1
v_gene: TRBV2
CDR3aa: CASRQRTGTYNEQFF

j_gene: TRBJ1-2
v_gene: TRBV5-6
CDR3aa: CASSLFPGQGLDGYTF

j_gene: TRBJ1-4
v_gene: TRBV24-1
CDR3aa: CATSDSWGGHGEKLFF

j_gene: TRBJ1-1
v_gene: TRBV9
CDR3aa: CASSPRDKSEAFF

j_gene: TRBJ1-1
v_gene: TRBV11-1
CDR3aa: CASSLQMNTEAFF

j_gene: TRBJ2-1
v_gene: TRBV6-6
CDR3aa: CASSYPGGGLDEQFF

j_gene: TRBJ2-7
v_gene: TRBV4-3
CDR3aa: CASSQGAGAYEQYF